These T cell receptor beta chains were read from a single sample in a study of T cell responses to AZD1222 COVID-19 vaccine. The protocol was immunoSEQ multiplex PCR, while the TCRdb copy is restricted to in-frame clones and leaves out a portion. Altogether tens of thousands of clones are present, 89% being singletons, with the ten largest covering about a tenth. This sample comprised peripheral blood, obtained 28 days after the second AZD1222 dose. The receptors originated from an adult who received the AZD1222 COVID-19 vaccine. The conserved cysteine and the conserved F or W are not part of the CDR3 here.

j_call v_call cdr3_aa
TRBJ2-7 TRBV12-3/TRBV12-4 ASRRDSYEQY
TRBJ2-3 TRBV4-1 ASSQERLAGVDTQY
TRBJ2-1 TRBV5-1 ASSLAGTNEQF
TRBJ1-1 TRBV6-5 ASRTGVEAF
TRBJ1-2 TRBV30 AWRGHRFNYGYT
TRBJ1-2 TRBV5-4 ASSFRDLLNYGYT
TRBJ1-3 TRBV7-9 ASSASAGLIAGNTIY
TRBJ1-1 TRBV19 ASSRETGLNTEAF
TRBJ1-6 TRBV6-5 ASTTRTDHNSPLH
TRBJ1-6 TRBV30 AYLPGPWGNSPLH
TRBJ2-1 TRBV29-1 SVGLAGGEF
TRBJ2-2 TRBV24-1 ATSDAGTNRPGELF
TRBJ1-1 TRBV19 ASSNWQQGNTEAF
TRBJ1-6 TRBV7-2 ASSLPGQRSSYNSPLH
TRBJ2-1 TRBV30 AWMGPSGANNEQF
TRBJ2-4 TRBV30 AWSRNRVSNIQY
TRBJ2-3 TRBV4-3 ASSQDASRGTDTQY
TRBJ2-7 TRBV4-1 ASSHLRSREQY
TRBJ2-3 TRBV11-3 ASSLVYYTDTQY
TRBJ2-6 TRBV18 ASSVRDRGSGANVLT
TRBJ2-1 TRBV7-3 ASSASTSGRSSYNEQF
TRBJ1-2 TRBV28 ASSFTGGLNGYT
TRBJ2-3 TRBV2 ASSDRLTRHTQY